Shown below are 24 T cell receptor beta chains from a single sample sequenced in a study of CD8 T cells in Susac syndrome. Random hexamers were used to reverse transcribe about 0.5 to 1 ug of RNA. TCRdb itself ran the immunoSEQ multiplex PCR reads through MiXCR, one entry per CDR3 protein. The sample records about 120,000 distinct CDR3 sequences, around 96% being singletons. Sequenced sample: CD4+ T cells from PBMCs. All receptors derive from a human donor with Susac syndrome.

This chain links TRBV29-1 with TRBJ1-1, with D uncertain. The CDR3 extends over 14 amino acids. The V and J ends lost 2 bases and 0 bases respectively, with 10 bases between them. Germline CDR1 and CDR2: SQVTM and ANQGSEA. The CDR3 DNA follows: TGCAGCGTTGAACGCAAGCTCTTGAACACTGAAGCTTTCTTT. Protein product: CSVERKLLNTEAFF.

This sequence joins TRBV20-1 and TRBJ2-1, with unresolved D. Germline loops: CDR1 DFQATT, CDR2 SNEGSKA (reference sequence). Trimming left V 0 bases short and J 0 bases short, with 12 bases between. This CDR3 is built from 16 residues. CDR3 DNA: TGCAGTGCTAGAGATGGGCTCGCCGTCTCCTACAATGAGCAGTTCTTC. Translation: CSARDGLAVSYNEQFF.

The chain links TRBV5-1 to TRBJ2-1, with D perhaps matching TRBD2 (6 bases). Germline values: CDR1 SGHRS, CDR2 YFSETQ. This CDR3 spans 15 amino acids. V lost 3 bases and J 5 bases, leaving 15 bases between the germline ends. Here the CDR3 DNA reads TGCGCCAGCAGCTCTGGGGAGGACTTAGACAATGAGCAGTTCTTC. It yields the protein CASSSGEDLDNEQFF.

The rearrangement uses TRBV6-5 and TRBJ2-6; 7 bases align to TRBD1. V was pared by 2 bases and J by 0 bases, with 10 bases of the junction left unmatched. The germline CDR1 and CDR2 sequences are MNHEY and SVGAGI. The CDR3 contains 19 residues. The CDR3: CASSYRGPTTISGANVLTF. DNA of the CDR3: TGTGCCAGCAGTTACAGGGGGCCCACTACAATCTCTGGGGCCAACGTCCTGACTTTC.

The chain combines TRBV29-1 with TRBJ2-1, with TRBD2 identical over 8 bases. The CDR3 is 15 residues long. The V gene end was trimmed by 6 bases and the J gene end by 8 bases; junction bases not matched to a gene: 15. CDR1 is SQVTM, CDR2 ANQGSEA, per germline. The CDR3 DNA sequence: TGCAGCGTACGACGAGCGGGAGCCCCCATATATGAGCAGTTCTTC. It is translated as CSVRRAGAPIYEQFF.

The J gene is TRBJ2-7, the V gene TRBV12-3 or TRBV12-4; 8 positions match TRBD1. There are 14 residues in the CDR3. J gave up 3 bases and V 6 bases, and 7 bases lay outside the gene matches. The CDR3 reads CASSLDRGSYEQYF. The DNA of the CDR3 is TGTGCCAGCAGCCTAGACAGGGGCAGCTACGAGCAGTACTTC.

V usage is TRBV7-9 and J usage is TRBJ2-7, with TRBD2 matching over 16 bases. V lost 4 bases, J lost 2 bases, and 8 bases stayed unmatched. The germline gives CDR1 SEHNR, CDR2 FQNEAQ (reference sequence). The CDR3 extends over 18 amino acids. The CDR3 protein is CASSSSGTSGRAPYEQYF. The CDR3 DNA reads as TGTGCCAGCAGCTCGTCCGGGACTAGCGGGAGGGCCCCCTACGAGCAGTACTTC.

The V and J genes are TRBV29-1 and TRBJ2-5, with TRBD1 matching over 11 bases. The trim removed 7 bases at V and 4 bases at J, leaving 5 bases unmatched. Looked up from germline, CDR1 is SQVTM and CDR2 is ANQGSEA. The CDR3 is made up of 13 amino acids. CDR3: CSGWGQGGETQYF. The CDR3 nucleotides are TGCAGCGGTTGGGGACAGGGGGGAGAGACCCAGTACTTC.

This CDR3 is CSVEGGRGADTQYF. The CDR3 DNA reads as TGCAGCGTTGAAGGCGGGAGAGGGGCAGATACGCAGTATTTT. The chain recombines TRBV29-1 with TRBJ2-3; 7 nucleotides match TRBD2. Losses at the gene ends were 1 base for V and 4 bases for J; bases not matched to a gene: 5. This CDR3 has 14 amino acids. Germline-derived CDR1 and CDR2 are SQVTM and ANQGSEA.

V usage is TRBV20-1 and J usage is TRBJ2-2; possibly TRBD2 for D (6 bases). Germline V CDR1 and CDR2: DFQATT, SNEGSKA (reference sequence). CDR3 size: 15 residues. Trimming took 1 base from V and 3 from J, leaving 12 bases between them. The CDR3 nucleotides read TGCAGTGCTAGAGTGGAAGCGGGCCACACCGGGGAGCTGTTTTTT. It is translated as CSARVEAGHTGELFF.

This chain links TRBV5-4 with TRBJ1-1; no definite D call. Germline V gene data show CDR1 as SGHNT and CDR2 as YYREEE (reference sequence). V was trimmed by 4 bases and J by 6 bases, leaving 13 bases between them. The length of the CDR3 is 13 residues. This CDR3 is CASSPLAGAEAFF. The CDR3 nucleotides read TGTGCCAGCAGCCCACTTGCGGGTGCTGAAGCTTTCTTT.

This chain connects TRBV5-1 to TRBJ2-2; D is ambiguous. This CDR3 is built from 13 residues. V lost 0 bases and J 6 bases, leaving 6 bases between the germline ends. Germline V gene sequence: CDR1 SGHRS, CDR2 YFSETQ. The CDR3 is CASSLEIAGELFF. The CDR3 region has the DNA TGCGCCAGCAGCTTGGAGATCGCCGGGGAGCTGTTTTTT.

The chain is built from TRBV4-2 and TRBJ2-7; the D is unclear. Germline loops: CDR1 LGHNA, CDR2 YNFKEQ. The ends were cut back, 1 base at V and 8 bases at J, with 9 bases in the middle. The CDR3 is 12 residues long. In DNA form, the CDR3 reads TGTGCCAGCAGCCAAGGTGGGGTGAAGCAGTACTTC. The encoded protein is CASSQGGVKQYF.

This chain uses TRBV6-5 with TRBJ1-2; a possible D gene is TRBD1 (5 bases). V was clipped by 7 bases and J by 2 bases, with 11 bases between them. The CDR3 runs 13 residues. Germline V lookup: CDR1 MNHEY, CDR2 SVGAGI. CDR3 coding DNA: TGTGCCAGCAAACCCGACAGAAACTATGGCTACACCTTC. Protein product: CASKPDRNYGYTF.

The rearrangement joins TRBV15 to TRBJ2-3, with D tentatively TRBD1 (6 bases). Trimming cost V 9 bases and J 2 bases, with 12 bases left between them. Germline loops: CDR1 LNHNV, CDR2 YYDKDF (reference sequence). The CDR3 is 13 amino acids. The CDR3 nucleotides are TGTGCCACTAGGACAGTGAACACAGATACGCAGTATTTT. It codes for CATRTVNTDTQYF.

This sequence joins TRBV2 and TRBJ1-2; the D is unclear. Per the germline V gene, CDR1 is SNHLY and CDR2 is FYNNEI. Between the trimmed V and J ends, which lost 4 bases and 2 bases, there was a span of 5 bases. The CDR3 is made up of 12 amino acids. CDR3 loop: CASSADNYGYTF. CDR3 DNA: TGTGCCAGCAGTGCAGACAACTATGGCTACACCTTC.

The CDR3 DNA sequence: TGTGCCAGCAGCCCGGACAGGGGAAACGGGGAGCTGTTTTTT. It translates to CASSPDRGNGELFF. This sequence joins TRBV12-3 or TRBV12-4 and TRBJ2-2; TRBD1 aligns across 9 bases. CDR3 length equals 14 residues. V shed 6 bases, J shed 7 bases, and the junction held 6 bases outside the gene matches.

The chain combines TRBV10-3 with TRBJ1-1, with unresolved D. The length of the CDR3 is 13 residues. Trimming left V 4 bases short and J 4 bases short, with 10 bases between. Germline CDR1 reads ENHRY; CDR2 reads SYGVKD. The CDR3 here is CAISGTVSTEAFF. CDR3 in DNA: TGTGCCATCAGTGGAACGGTGAGCACTGAAGCTTTCTTT.

This rearrangement joins TRBV24-1 to TRBJ2-2; D ambiguous. Germline assignment: CDR1 KGHDR and CDR2 SFDVKD. The CDR3 is made up of 16 amino acids. Trimming took off 5 bases at V and 1 base at J, with 13 bases between the two ends. CDR3 in amino acids: CATSAGVKRNTGELFF. DNA of the CDR3: TGTGCCACCAGTGCCGGCGTGAAAAGGAACACCGGGGAGCTGTTTTTT.

V and J are TRBV2 and TRBJ2-1; D uncertain. The CDR3 is made up of 16 amino acids. The V gene's germline CDR1 is SNHLY and CDR2 FYNNEI. Trimming cost V 4 bases and J 2 bases, with 15 bases left between them. In DNA form, the CDR3 reads TGTGCCAGCAGTGCAGATCTAGTGAAGACCTACAATGAGCAGTTCTTC. It encodes CASSADLVKTYNEQFF.

The V call is TRBV10-3, the J call TRBJ1-2, with a weak D call TRBD1 (5 bases). Germline lookup yields CDR1 ENHRY and CDR2 SYGVKD. This CDR3 has 13 residues. Between the trimmed V and J ends, which lost 6 bases and 2 bases, there was a span of 10 bases. The CDR3: CAIRDTLNYGYTF. Written as DNA, the CDR3 is TGTGCCATCAGGGACACTTTAAACTATGGCTACACCTTC.

The gene calls are TRBV20-1 and TRBJ2-3; 14 bases match TRBD2. CDR1 is DFQATT, CDR2 SNEGSKA, per germline (reference sequence). This CDR3 comprises 14 residues. V shed 6 bases, J shed 4 bases, and the junction held 3 bases outside the gene matches. CDR3 protein: CSAGTSGRPDTQYF. The CDR3 nucleotides are TGCAGTGCCGGGACTAGCGGGAGACCAGATACGCAGTATTTT.

This sequence joins TRBV24-1 and TRBJ2-2, with D uncertain. The germline V gene has CDR1 KGHDR and CDR2 SFDVKD. The germline V and J ends were trimmed by 6 bases and 1 base, with 8 bases remaining between them. CDR3 length: 14 amino acids. CDR3 sequence reads: CATSNGWNTGELFF. The DNA of the CDR3 is TGTGCCACCAGTAATGGGTGGAACACCGGGGAGCTGTTTTTT.

This chain connects TRBV15 to TRBJ1-5; D unclear. The CDR3 runs to 15 residues. CDR1 LNHNV and CDR2 YYDKDF come from the germline V gene (reference sequence). The V end was cut by 1 base, the J end by 5 bases, with 12 bases between. The CDR3, as DNA: TGTGCCACCAGCAGAGGGTGGACTTCGGATCAGCCCCAGCATTTT. Translating it yields CATSRGWTSDQPQHF. Combining the CDR3 with reference TRBV15 and TRBJ1-5 gives the whole variable domain DAMVIQNPRYQVTQFGKPVTLSCSQTLNHNVMYWYQQKSSQAPKLLFHYYDKDFNNEADTPDNFQSRRPNTSFCFLDIRSPGLGDTAMYLCATSRGWTSDQPQHFGDGTRLSIL.